This T cell receptor (beta chain) derives from a study of blood T cells in healthy people across ages. The study's findings and limits: Higher naive T cell percentage went strongly together with higher TCR beta diversity. The unsorted PBMCs prevented any conclusive comparison of naive versus antigen-experienced cells.

With a J-beta primer mix and a sample-barcoded 5' primer, a second PCR ran about 7 to 12 cycles. With 12 random nucleotides, a template-switch adaptor tagged each individual cDNA molecule. Using its own MiXCR run on the 5' RACE reads, TCRdb lists one record per CDR3 protein. Counted here are approximately 2,000,000 distinct CDR3 sequences, more than 35% occurring once; the ten biggest clones make up 20% to 25%. Trimming pared 6 bases from V and 4 bases from J, leaving 18 bases between. This CDR3 is built from 15 residues. Germline lookup yields CDR1 MNHEY and CDR2 SVGEGT. This clonotype was seen ten or more times. The antigen is undetermined. The total RNA that was extracted per sample amounted to at least 5 micrograms.

The material sequenced was blood. The receptor was isolated from a human donor in good health. The rearrangement joins TRBV6-2 or TRBV6-3 to TRBJ2-5, with D tentatively TRBD2 (6 bases). CDR3 in DNA: TGTGCCAGCAGACAGGACCCTCGGGGGACAGAGACCCAGTACTTC. It yields the protein CASRQDPRGTETQYF.